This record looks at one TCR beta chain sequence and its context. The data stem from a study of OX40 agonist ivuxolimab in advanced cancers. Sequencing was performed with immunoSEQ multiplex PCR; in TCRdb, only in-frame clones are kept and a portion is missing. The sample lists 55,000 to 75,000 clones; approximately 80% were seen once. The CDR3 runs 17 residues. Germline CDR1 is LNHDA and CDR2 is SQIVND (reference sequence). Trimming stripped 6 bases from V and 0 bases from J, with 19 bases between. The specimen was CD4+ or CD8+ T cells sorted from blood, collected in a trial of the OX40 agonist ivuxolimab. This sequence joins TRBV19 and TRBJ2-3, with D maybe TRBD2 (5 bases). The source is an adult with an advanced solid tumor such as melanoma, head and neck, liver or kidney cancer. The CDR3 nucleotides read TGTGCCAGTAGGGTGGGTCGAAAAAGCGGAAGCACAGATACGCAGTATTTT. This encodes CASRVGRKSGSTDTQYF.